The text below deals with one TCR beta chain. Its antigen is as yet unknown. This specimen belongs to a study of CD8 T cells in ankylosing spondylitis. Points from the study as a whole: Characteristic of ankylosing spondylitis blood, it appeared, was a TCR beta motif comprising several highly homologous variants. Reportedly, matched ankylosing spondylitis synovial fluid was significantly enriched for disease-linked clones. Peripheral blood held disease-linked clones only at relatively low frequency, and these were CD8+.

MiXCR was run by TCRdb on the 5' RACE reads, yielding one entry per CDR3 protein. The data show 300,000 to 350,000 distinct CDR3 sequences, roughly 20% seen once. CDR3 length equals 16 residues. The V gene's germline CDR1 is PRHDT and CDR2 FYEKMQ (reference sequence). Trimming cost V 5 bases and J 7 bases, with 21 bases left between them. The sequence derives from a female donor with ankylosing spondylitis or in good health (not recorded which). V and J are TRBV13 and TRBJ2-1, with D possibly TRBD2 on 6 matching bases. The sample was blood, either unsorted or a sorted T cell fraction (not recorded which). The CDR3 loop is CASSLLAIGGGNEQFF. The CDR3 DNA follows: TGTGCCAGCAGCCTGCTAGCGATTGGTGGAGGAAATGAGCAGTTCTTC.